The rows below give T cell receptor beta chains drawn from one sample of a study of identical twins. In TCRdb, the 5' RACE reads were re-called with MiXCR into one record per CDR3 protein. The sample shows hundreds of thousands of distinct CDR3 sequences, 9% to 15% of them seen only once. In addition, the sample was reused for a study of yellow fever vaccine responses in identical twins.

Sequencing used CD8+ T cells sorted from blood. Every receptor here comes from a woman between 18 and 30 years old in good health. Each CDR3 is given with its conserved first and last residue. The order of the fields is J gene, CDR3 length, V gene, CDR3 protein.

TRBJ2-3 | 12 | TRBV28 | CATQSGTDTQYF
TRBJ2-3 | 15 | TRBV6-2/TRBV6-3 | CASSYETATTDTQYF
TRBJ2-1 | 14 | TRBV5-5 | CASSLETPYNEQFF
TRBJ1-5 | 15 | TRBV6-1 | CASNKGSGLNQPQHF
TRBJ1-1 | 17 | TRBV4-1 | CASSQDLRGVGFTEAFF
TRBJ2-7 | 12 | TRBV4-1 | CASSHHSHEQYF
TRBJ2-7 | 13 | TRBV29-1 | CSVVKASTYEQYF
TRBJ2-4 | 19 | TRBV28 | CASRPDAGGPIGAKNIQYF
TRBJ2-2 | 15 | TRBV12-3/TRBV12-4 | CASSFVGKNTGELFF
TRBJ2-1 | 15 | TRBV6-2/TRBV6-3 | CASSFSGVSYNEQFF
TRBJ1-1 | 13 | TRBV7-9 | CASRLPGGAEAFF
TRBJ2-3 | 18 | TRBV28 | CASSFPKTDRESTDTQYF
TRBJ2-1 | 16 | TRBV28 | CASSSGGRSSYNEQFF
TRBJ1-1 | 12 | TRBV12-3/TRBV12-4 | CATQTGTTEAFF
TRBJ1-5 | 14 | TRBV9 | CASSPTGGNQPQHF
TRBJ1-5 | 15 | TRBV20-1 | CSAVNTGTLGQPQHF